The clone carrying this T cell receptor (beta chain) was seen a handful of times. The sample originates from a study of blood T cell repertoires in COVID-19. At the level of the study: From the United States, Italy and Spain came samples of acute and convalescent COVID-19.

Sequencing used immunoSEQ multiplex PCR; TCRdb keeps in-frame clones, though not all of them. The sample lists roughly 62,000 clones; approximately 86% were seen once. The CDR3 contains 14 residues. V and J are TRBV12-2 and TRBJ2-5; the table's D call, TRBD1, has no DNA check behind it. TRBV12-2 is assigned pseudogene status. This receptor was obtained from a human donor with acute or convalescent COVID-19. The donor label of this sample is uncertain. Specimen: peripheral blood. CDR3 protein: CASHNNTVEETQYF. CDR3 in DNA: TGTGCAAGTCACAATAATACAGTGGAAGAGACCCAGTACTTC.